This T cell receptor beta chain was retrieved from a study of cytomegalovirus exposure and HLA in healthy donors. CDR3 length: 15 residues. The V and J ends lost 8 bases and 0 bases, in that order; junction bases with no gene match: 9. Germline-derived CDR1 and CDR2 are SGHNT and YYREEE (reference sequence). General study results and limits: Later analysis identified a missense DCLRE1C variant that was linked to TCR beta V- and J-gene trimming. TCR beta sequences numbering under 20,000 were associated with HLA alleles at 0.05 false discovery rate in a later analysis.

PCR was performed using 60 Vbeta and 13 Jbeta primers. Only in-frame clones appear in the TCRdb table, and some are missing; sequencing was by immunoSEQ multiplex PCR. The table shows roughly 140,000 clones, with nearly 80% occurring only once. The table lists this clone with a count of one. The target antigen is unknown. The sequenced sample was PBMCs. The chain has TRBV5-4 and TRBJ2-3; TRBD2 aligns across 7 bases. This clonotype originated in a male donor in good health and CMV-seronegative. CDR3: CASRGSGPSTDTQYF. For the CDR3, the DNA is TGTGCCAGTCGGGGTAGCGGGCCTAGCACAGATACGCAGTATTTT.